This TCR beta chain was recovered during a study of T cells in Graves' hyperthyroidism and ophthalmopathy. Germline lookup yields CDR1 SGHDT and CDR2 YYEEEE. Trimming left V 0 bases short and J 1 base short, with 8 bases between. CDR3 length equals 15 residues. TCR beta CDR3 sequences were amplified from RNA transcripts. The TCR CDR3 was amplified in a first-round RT-PCR using the HTBI primer set. TCRdb independently ran MiXCR on the multiplex PCR reads; one entry per CDR3 protein. The sample holds approximately 560,000 distinct CDR3 sequences, around 16% seen once. These patients, aged 18 to 65, had recently diagnosed hyperthyroidism lasting under 2 months. Patients were excluded because of uncontrolled infection, other autoimmune disease, pregnancy or lactation. Thyroid ultrasound and orbital computed tomography, with clinical symptoms and serum thyroxine and TRAb, informed diagnoses. From 10 ml of fresh peripheral blood, PBMCs were isolated.

The chain couples TRBV5-6 to TRBJ1-5, with D uncertain. This TCR was recovered from a woman in her twenties or thirties with Graves' hyperthyroidism. Sequenced material: blood. The CDR3 sequence is CASSLAGASNQPQHF. The DNA for the CDR3 is TGTGCCAGCAGCTTGGCTGGCGCCAGCAATCAGCCCCAGCATTTT.